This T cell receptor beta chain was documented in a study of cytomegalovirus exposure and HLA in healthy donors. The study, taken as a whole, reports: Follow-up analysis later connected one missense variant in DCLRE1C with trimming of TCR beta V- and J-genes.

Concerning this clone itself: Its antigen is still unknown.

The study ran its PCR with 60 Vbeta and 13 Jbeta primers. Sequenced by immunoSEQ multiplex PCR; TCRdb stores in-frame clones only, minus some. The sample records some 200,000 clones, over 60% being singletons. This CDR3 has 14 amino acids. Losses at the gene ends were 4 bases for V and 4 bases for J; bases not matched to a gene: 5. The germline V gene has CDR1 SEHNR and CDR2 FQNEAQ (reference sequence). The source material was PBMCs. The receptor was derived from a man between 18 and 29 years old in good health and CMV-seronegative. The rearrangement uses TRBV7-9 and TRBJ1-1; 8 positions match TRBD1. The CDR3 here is CASSSTDRGTEAFF. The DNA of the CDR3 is TGTGCCAGCAGCTCGACCGACAGGGGCACTGAAGCTTTCTTT.